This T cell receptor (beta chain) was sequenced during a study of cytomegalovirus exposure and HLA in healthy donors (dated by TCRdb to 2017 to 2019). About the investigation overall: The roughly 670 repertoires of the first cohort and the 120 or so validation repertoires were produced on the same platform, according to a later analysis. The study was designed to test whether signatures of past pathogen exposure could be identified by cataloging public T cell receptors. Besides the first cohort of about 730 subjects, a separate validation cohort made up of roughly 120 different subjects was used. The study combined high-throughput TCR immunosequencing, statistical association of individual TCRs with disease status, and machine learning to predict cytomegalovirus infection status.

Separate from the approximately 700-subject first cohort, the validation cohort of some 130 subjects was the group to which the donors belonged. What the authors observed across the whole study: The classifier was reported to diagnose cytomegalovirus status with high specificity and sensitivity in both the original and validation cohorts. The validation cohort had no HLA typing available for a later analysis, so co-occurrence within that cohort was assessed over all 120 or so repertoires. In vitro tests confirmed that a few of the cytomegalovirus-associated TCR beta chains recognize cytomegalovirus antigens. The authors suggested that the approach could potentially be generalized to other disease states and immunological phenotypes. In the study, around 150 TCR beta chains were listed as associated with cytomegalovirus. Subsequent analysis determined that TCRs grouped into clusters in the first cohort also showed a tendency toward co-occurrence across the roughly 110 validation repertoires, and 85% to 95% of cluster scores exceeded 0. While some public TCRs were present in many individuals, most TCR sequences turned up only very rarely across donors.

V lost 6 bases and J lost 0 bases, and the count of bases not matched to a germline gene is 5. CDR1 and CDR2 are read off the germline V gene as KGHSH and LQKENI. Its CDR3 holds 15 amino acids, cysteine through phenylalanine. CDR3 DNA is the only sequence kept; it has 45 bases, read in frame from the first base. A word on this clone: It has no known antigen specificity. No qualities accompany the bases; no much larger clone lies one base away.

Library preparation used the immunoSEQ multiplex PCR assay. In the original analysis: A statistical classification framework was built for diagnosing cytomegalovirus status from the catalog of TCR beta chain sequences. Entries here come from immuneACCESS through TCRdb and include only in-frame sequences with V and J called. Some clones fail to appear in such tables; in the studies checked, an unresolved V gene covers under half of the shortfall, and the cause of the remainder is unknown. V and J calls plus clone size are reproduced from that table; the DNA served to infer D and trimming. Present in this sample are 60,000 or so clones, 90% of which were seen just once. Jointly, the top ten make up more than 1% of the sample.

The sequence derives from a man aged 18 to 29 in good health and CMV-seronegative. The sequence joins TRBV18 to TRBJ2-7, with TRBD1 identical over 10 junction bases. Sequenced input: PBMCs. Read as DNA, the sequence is TGTGCCAGCTCCGTGGGACAGGGGAACTCCTACGAGCAGTACTTC. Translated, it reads CASSVGQGNSYEQYF.